The 25 T cell receptor beta chains reported below all come from one sample, sequenced in a study of PD-1 blockade in classical Hodgkin lymphoma. Each patient's relapse followed autologous stem cell transplantation, and brentuximab vedotin exposure varied. Clones were read by immunoSEQ multiplex PCR, and TCRdb kept only the in-frame ones, dropping some. Among tens of thousands of clones listed, just under 80% were seen once. This sample comprised peripheral blood mononuclear cells (PBMCs), obtained before the second cycle of nivolumab. Receptors were obtained from a human donor with classical Hodgkin lymphoma.

The chain has TRBV6-5 and TRBJ1-3, with D possibly being TRBD1 (5 bases). Deletions cut 7 bases from V and 4 bases from J, with 14 bases between. The germline V gene has CDR1 MNHEY and CDR2 SVGAGI. The CDR3 runs 14 residues. The DNA of the CDR3 is TGTGCCAGCAAGTCAGGAGGGGACGGAAACACCATATATTTT. Its protein product is CASKSGGDGNTIYF.

The chain carries TRBV19 and TRBJ2-4; 8 nucleotides agree with TRBD1. Germline V gene sequence: CDR1 LNHDA, CDR2 SQIVND (reference sequence). CDR3 length equals 13 residues. Germline trimming cut 10 bases from V and 8 bases from J; bases unmatched to any gene: 10. The CDR3 is CATRTGNGDIQYF. CDR3 nucleotide sequence: TGTGCCACCCGGACAGGGAATGGGGACATTCAGTACTTC.

The J gene is TRBJ2-5, the V gene TRBV5-1, with D possibly being TRBD2 (6 bases). V dropped 0 bases and J dropped 5 bases, with 11 bases sitting between them. The CDR3 has 14 residues. Germline CDR1 and CDR2: SGHRS and YFSETQ. CDR3 protein: CASSLVGGGETQYF. CDR3 nucleotide sequence: TGCGCCAGCAGCTTGGTAGGTGGAGGGGAGACCCAGTACTTC.

This clone occurred a few times. V and J are TRBV7-9 and TRBJ1-6; D gene ambiguous. CDR1 is SEHNR, CDR2 FQNEAQ, per germline (reference sequence). The V end lost 5 bases, the J end lost 2 bases, and 13 bases lay between the germline ends. This CDR3 has 16 amino acids. CDR3 sequence: CASSPHSMAYNSPLHF. The CDR3 nucleotides are TGTGCCAGCAGCCCCCACTCGATGGCCTATAATTCACCCCTCCACTTT.

The chain joins TRBV7-5 to TRBJ2-7; TRBD2, the D gene given by the table, was not confirmed from the DNA. TRBV7-5 has pseudogene status. The CDR3 has 16 amino acids. The CDR3 spells CASSIQGLAESYEQYV. In DNA form, the CDR3 reads TGTGCCAGCAGCATACAGGGACTAGCGGAATCCTACGAGCAGTACGTC.

J is TRBJ1-4 and V is TRBV28; D unclear. Trimming removed 6 bases from V and 8 bases from J, with 16 bases in between. CDR1 and CDR2 (germline): MDHEN, SYDVKM. The CDR3 has 14 amino acids. CDR3 nucleotide sequence: TGTGCCAGCAGGAGACGAATAGAAGGGGAAAAACTGTTTTTT. The encoded protein is CASRRRIEGEKLFF.

V and J are TRBV7-2 and TRBJ2-5; 8 bases align to TRBD2. J gave up 7 bases and V 1 base, and 14 bases lay outside the gene matches. CDR3 size: 17 residues. Germline V gene lookup returns CDR1 SGHTA and CDR2 FQGNSA. The CDR3 bases are TGTGCCAGCAGCTTAGGCCTCGGCGGGAGGACGACCTGGACCCAGTACTTC. It specifies CASSLGLGGRTTWTQYF.

The rearrangement links TRBV15 to TRBJ2-3, with D perhaps TRBD2 (6 bases). The V and J ends lost 0 bases and 4 bases respectively, with 11 bases between them. CDR3 length: 15 amino acids. Germline CDR1 and CDR2: LNHNV and YYDKDF (reference sequence). CDR3 in amino acids: CATSRDRRDADTQYF. The CDR3 coding sequence is TGTGCCACCAGCAGAGATAGGAGGGACGCAGATACGCAGTATTTT.

The chain carries TRBV4-3 and TRBJ1-2, with D unresolved. This CDR3 has 16 residues. Germline V gene data show CDR1 as LGHNA and CDR2 as YSLEER. Deletions cut 1 base from V and 0 bases from J, with 12 bases between. The CDR3 sequence is CASSQVFDTTNYGYTF. The CDR3 DNA reads as TGCGCCAGCAGCCAAGTTTTCGACACTACTAACTATGGCTACACCTTC.

The chain is built from TRBV6-5 and TRBJ2-7; unclear D gene. Germline CDR1 is MNHEY and CDR2 is SVGAGI. Trimming cost V 2 bases and J 3 bases, with 8 bases left between them. The CDR3 covers 13 residues. CDR3 amino acids: CASSYLMGYEQYV. CDR3 DNA: TGTGCCAGCAGTTACCTAATGGGCTACGAGCAGTACGTC.

The J gene is TRBJ2-1, the V gene TRBV5-4; TRBD2 agrees at 7 bases. The V gene's germline CDR1 is SGHNT and CDR2 YYREEE (reference sequence). The V gene end was trimmed by 4 bases and the J gene end by 9 bases; junction bases not matched to a gene: 19. The CDR3 has 17 residues. The CDR3 region has the DNA TGTGCCAGCAGCCTCCCCTCGGGGGGACTTGTGCGGAGTGAGCAGTTCTTC. Translation: CASSLPSGGLVRSEQFF. Supplemented by reference TRBV5-4 and TRBJ2-1, the full variable domain reads ETGVTQSPTHLIKTRGQQVTLRCSSQSGHNTVSWYQQALGQGPQFIFQYYREEENGRGNFPPRFSGLQFPNYSSELNVNALELDDSALYLCASSLPSGGLVRSEQFFGPGTRLTVL.

The chain links TRBV11-2 to TRBJ2-7; D gene unclear. This CDR3 is 12 amino acids long. The germline V gene encodes CDR1 SGHAT and CDR2 FQNNGV. Trimming cost V 5 bases and J 3 bases, with 8 bases left between them. CDR3 nucleotides: TGTGCCAGCAGCCGAACCCACTACGAGCAGTACGTC. This sequence encodes CASSRTHYEQYV.

The chain uses TRBV30 and TRBJ1-3; unclear D gene. V lost 4 bases and J lost 2, with 12 bases in between. The CDR3 contains 14 residues. CDR1 GTSNPN and CDR2 SVGIG come from the germline V gene (reference sequence). CDR3 coding DNA: TGTGCCTGGAAGAGGGAGGAAACTGGAAACACCATATATTTT. Residues: CAWKREETGNTIYF.

Notes on this clone: The junction departs from germline at one end; a sequencing error may be responsible. The chain employs TRBV5-1 and TRBJ1-2; the D is unclear. The germline V gene encodes CDR1 SGHRS and CDR2 YFSETQ. The length of the CDR3 is 15 residues. CDR3 in DNA: TGCGCCAGCAGCGTAGGGAGGGATTCTAACTATGGCTGCACCTTC. Translated: CASSVGRDSNYGCTF.

The chain joins TRBV5-4 to TRBJ2-7; a possible D gene is TRBD1 (5 bases). The CDR3 sequence is 14 residues long. The germline V gene has CDR1 SGHNT and CDR2 YYREEE (reference sequence). V lost 4 bases and J 5 bases, leaving 16 bases between the germline ends. The CDR3 loop is CASSGQGALNEQYF. CDR3 nucleotides: TGTGCCAGCAGCGGGCAGGGCGCCTTGAACGAGCAGTACTTC. Variable domain in full (rest from reference TRBV5-4 and TRBJ2-7): ETGVTQSPTHLIKTRGQQVTLRCSSQSGHNTVSWYQQALGQGPQFIFQYYREEENGRGNFPPRFSGLQFPNYSSELNVNALELDDSALYLCASSGQGALNEQYFGPGTRLTVT.

The V call is TRBV9, the J call TRBJ2-3; perhaps TRBD2 as D (8 bases). Germline V CDR1 and CDR2: SGDLS, YYNGEE. V lost 0 bases and J lost 5, with 16 bases in between. This CDR3 spans 16 amino acids. CDR3 region: CASSVVPGGGLDTQYF. In DNA, the CDR3 is TGTGCCAGCAGCGTAGTTCCGGGAGGGGGCTTAGATACGCAGTATTTT.

This chain uses TRBV6-5 with TRBJ2-7; tentative D call: TRBD2 (6 bases). The CDR3 contains 14 residues. Germline values: CDR1 MNHEY, CDR2 SVGAGI. V was cut by 3 bases and J by 3 bases, with 12 bases left in between. This CDR3 is CASSYGGGVYEQYF. The DNA of the CDR3 is TGTGCCAGCAGTTATGGGGGAGGTGTCTACGAGCAGTACTTC.

The chain employs TRBV5-4 and TRBJ2-7, with 7 bases matching TRBD1. CDR1 is SGHNT, CDR2 YYREEE, per germline (reference sequence). CDR3 length equals 14 residues. Unmatched junction bases numbered 4, after V lost 4 bases and J lost 0 bases. CDR3 protein: CASSPDRSSYEQYF. In DNA, the CDR3 is TGTGCCAGCAGCCCGGACAGGAGCTCCTACGAGCAGTACTTC.

This chain joins TRBV10-1 and TRBJ1-1; 7 bases align to TRBD1. Losses at the gene ends were 3 bases for V and 0 bases for J; bases not matched to a gene: 4. There are 15 residues in the CDR3. Germline loops: CDR1 WNHNN, CDR2 SYGVQD (reference sequence). This CDR3 reads CASSDRTGMNTEAFF. The CDR3 DNA follows: TGCGCCAGCAGTGATCGGACAGGTATGAACACTGAAGCTTTCTTT.

This clone was detected once. This rearrangement joins TRBV7-2 to TRBJ2-1; D possibly corresponds to TRBD2 (6 bases). V dropped 4 bases and J dropped 2 bases, with 12 bases sitting between them. Germline CDR1 reads SGHTA; CDR2 reads FQGNSA. This CDR3 has 15 residues. As DNA, the CDR3 is TGTGCCAGCAGCTCCTTTGGAGGGCCCTACAATGAGCAGTTCTTC. This sequence encodes CASSSFGGPYNEQFF.

The rearrangement joins TRBV4-2 to TRBJ2-7; 9 nucleotides match TRBD1. From germline, CDR1 is LGHNA and CDR2 YNFKEQ. CDR3 length: 17 amino acids. V dropped 0 bases and J dropped 2; count of bases not matched to a gene: 8. This CDR3 is CASSQDPTGTGPYEQYF. The DNA of the CDR3 is TGTGCCAGCAGCCAAGACCCCACCGGGACAGGGCCCTACGAGCAGTACTTC.

The V gene is TRBV7-8, the J gene TRBJ1-1; D is ambiguous. Trimming pared 7 bases from V and 0 bases from J, leaving 15 bases between. CDR1 and CDR2 from the germline V gene are SGHVS and FQNEAQ. The CDR3 runs 15 residues. The CDR3 sequence is CASTSSANLNTEAFF. CDR3 in DNA: TGTGCCAGCACCTCCTCCGCAAACTTGAACACTGAAGCTTTCTTT.

As DNA, the CDR3 is TGTGCCAGCAGTTTACAGACGGTGGCGGGTGAAGCTTTCTTT. Translating it yields CASSLQTVAGEAFF. V gene TRBV6-6 combines with J gene TRBJ1-1; D not certain. V was cut by 4 bases and J by 7 bases, with 16 bases left in between. The CDR3 totals 14 residues. CDR1 MNHNY and CDR2 SVGAGI come from the germline V gene (reference sequence).

This clone was observed a single time. The chain recombines TRBV19 with TRBJ2-2, with D unresolved. The CDR3 is 16 amino acids. The germline V gene has CDR1 LNHDA and CDR2 SQIVND (reference sequence). The V gene lost 7 bases and the J gene lost 1 base, with 16 bases spanning the gap. The CDR3 protein is CASNSPLLRNTGELFF. Here the CDR3 DNA reads TGTGCCAGTAACTCGCCGCTCTTGAGGAACACCGGGGAGCTGTTTTTT.

This clone turned up a few times. The rearrangement links TRBV5-5 to TRBJ2-1, with D perhaps TRBD2 (6 bases). This CDR3 contains 15 residues. V lost 2 bases to trimming and J lost 7 bases, with 16 bases between them. Germline values: CDR1 SGHKS, CDR2 YYEKEE (reference sequence). The CDR3 reads CASSLDPGLINEQFF. CDR3 DNA sequence: TGTGCCAGCAGCTTAGACCCGGGACTGATAAATGAGCAGTTCTTC.